Given below is one T cell receptor beta chain in context. Antigen: not known. Looked up from germline, CDR1 is LNHDA and CDR2 is SQIVND (reference sequence). Trimming removed 5 bases from V and 4 bases from J, with 12 bases in between. The CDR3 consists of 14 residues. TCRdb redid the calling of the reads with MiXCR, one entry per CDR3 protein. Of some 150,000 distinct CDR3 sequences in the sample, about a quarter were seen once. The sample belongs to a study of T cell repertoires in cytomegalovirus infection. Study-level information: Both CMV infection and a matching HLA type were indicated by public TCR beta signatures. Regarding the study as a whole: HLA-C-restricted, CMV-specific TCR beta clonotypes were dominant ex vivo.

Source material: PBMCs. This receptor was identified in a human donor in good health (CMV status not recorded). Some clones in this sample may be carry-over from other donors' samples. V is TRBV19 and J is TRBJ1-5; D remains ambiguous. Written as DNA, the CDR3 is TGTGCCAGTAGTCCGGAAACCAGGAATCAGCCCCAGCATTTT. This translates into CASSPETRNQPQHF.